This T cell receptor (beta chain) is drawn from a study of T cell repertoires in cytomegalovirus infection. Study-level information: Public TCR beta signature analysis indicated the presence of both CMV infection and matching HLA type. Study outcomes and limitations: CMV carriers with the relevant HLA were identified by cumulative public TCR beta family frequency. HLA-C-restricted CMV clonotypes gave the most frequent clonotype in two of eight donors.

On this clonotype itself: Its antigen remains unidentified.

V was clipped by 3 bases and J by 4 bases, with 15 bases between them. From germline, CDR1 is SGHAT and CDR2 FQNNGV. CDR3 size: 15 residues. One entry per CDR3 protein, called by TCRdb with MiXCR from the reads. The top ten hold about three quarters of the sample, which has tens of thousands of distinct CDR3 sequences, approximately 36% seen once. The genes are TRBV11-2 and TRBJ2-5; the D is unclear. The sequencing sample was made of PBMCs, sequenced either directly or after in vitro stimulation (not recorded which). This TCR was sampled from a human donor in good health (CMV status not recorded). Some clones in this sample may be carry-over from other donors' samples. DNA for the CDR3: TGTGCCAGCAGCTTCGCGATTGGAGTGGGAGAGACCCAGTACTTC. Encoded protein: CASSFAIGVGETQYF. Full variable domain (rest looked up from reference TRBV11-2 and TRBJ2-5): EAGVAQSPRYKIIEKRQSVAFWCNPISGHATLYWYQQILGQGPKLLIQFQNNGVVDDSQLPKDRFSAERLKGVDSTLKIQPAKLEDSAVYLCASSFAIGVGETQYFGPGTRLLVL.